The 11 T cell receptor beta chains given below trace back to one sample, sequenced in a study of regulatory T cells in long-lasting Graves disease. The time point denotes: newly diagnosed GD, antithyroid drugs for less than 3 months. Making the TCR library involved RNA that had been extracted from PBMCs. Investigators prepared the TCR beta libraries by applying iRepertoire HTBI primers and Arm-PCR of CDR3 regions. One entry per CDR3 protein, called by TCRdb with MiXCR from the multiplex PCR reads. The table includes around 400,000 distinct CDR3 sequences, 15% to 18% detected once. Source: peripheral blood mononuclear cells (PBMCs), taken at new diagnosis, from a patient treated with antithyroid drugs. These receptors were collected from a female donor with Graves disease.

About this clonotype: A far larger clone differs by one base, so this is likely a read error. The V call is TRBV27, the J call TRBJ2-1, with a tentative D call TRBD1 (7 bases). The V gene lost 7 bases and the J gene lost 10 bases, with 14 bases spanning the gap. Germline CDR1 reads MNHEY; CDR2 reads SMNVEV (reference sequence). The CDR3 loop spans 12 amino acids. Here the CDR3 reads CASTGGGNEQFF. The CDR3 region has the DNA TGTGCCAGCACAGGGGGAGGCAACGAGCAGTTCTTC.

This rearrangement joins TRBV12-3 or TRBV12-4 to TRBJ1-2; D uncertain. V was clipped by 2 bases and J by 6 bases, with 16 bases between them. The CDR3 totals 15 residues. CDR3 nucleotide sequence: TGTGCCAGCAGTTTAACCCGGCCGGGATTTAATGGCTACACCTTC. Translation: CASSLTRPGFNGYTF.

The chain couples TRBV11-2 to TRBJ2-1; D gene unclear. The V end lost 5 bases, the J end lost 9 bases, and 14 bases lay between the germline ends. Germline V gene lookup returns CDR1 SGHAT and CDR2 FQNNGV. The CDR3 runs 13 residues. CDR3 DNA sequence: TGTGCCAGCAGCCCGAACAGCTGGGGTGAGCAGTTCTTC. Amino acid sequence: CASSPNSWGEQFF.

This clonotype was detected only a few times. In DNA, the CDR3 is TGCAGCGTTGTCTGGGAAGCGAGGACTGAAGCTTTCTTT. Its protein is CSVVWEARTEAFF. This chain joins TRBV29-1 and TRBJ1-1; D call uncertain. CDR3 length: 13 amino acids. The V and J ends lost 4 bases and 5 bases respectively, with 14 bases between them. Germline V CDR1 and CDR2: SQVTM, ANQGSEA.

The chain is built from TRBV28 and TRBJ1-5; D is unresolved. V dropped 8 bases and J dropped 2 bases, with 13 bases sitting between them. The CDR3 is 14 residues long. The germline CDR1 and CDR2 sequences are MDHEN and SYDVKM. CDR3 loop: CASCQPGGNQPQHF. CDR3 nucleotides: TGTGCCAGCTGCCAACCGGGTGGCAATCAGCCCCAGCATTTT.

This clonotype was counted ten times or more. The chain has TRBV28 and TRBJ1-2; the D is unclear. The germline V and J ends were trimmed by 2 bases and 8 bases, with 9 bases remaining between them. The CDR3 is 12 residues long. Germline V gene data show CDR1 as MDHEN and CDR2 as SYDVKM. The CDR3: CASSLGRPGYTF. CDR3 sequence (DNA): TGTGCCAGCAGTTTAGGGAGGCCCGGCTACACCTTC.

Details on this clonotype: It differs at one base from a far larger clone, so likely a read error. This chain uses TRBV7-2 with TRBJ2-3, with D tentatively TRBD2 (7 bases). V was cut by 5 bases and J by 3 bases, with 15 bases left in between. CDR1 and CDR2 from the germline V gene are SGHTA and FQGNSA. This CDR3 has 15 residues. CDR3 protein: CASSDTGRETDTQYF. The CDR3 region has the DNA TGTGCCAGCAGCGATACAGGGAGGGAAACAGATACGCAGTATTTT. Combining the CDR3 with reference TRBV7-2 and TRBJ2-3 gives the whole variable domain GAGVSQSPSNKVTEKGKDVELRCDPISGHTALYWYRQSLGQGLEFLIYFQGNSAPDKSGLPSDRFSAERTGGSVSTLTIQRTQQEDSAVYLCASSDTGRETDTQYFGPGTRLTVL.

This clonotype showed up just a few times. V usage is TRBV7-2 and J usage is TRBJ2-5; the D is unclear. The CDR3 is made up of 12 amino acids. Germline V lookup: CDR1 SGHTA, CDR2 FQGNSA. V gave up 4 bases and J gave up 5 bases, with 8 bases separating them. CDR3 protein: CASSSLWETQYF. The CDR3 nucleotides read TGTGCCAGCAGCTCCTTATGGGAGACCCAGTACTTC.

Remarks on this clonotype: The junction departs from germline at one end; a sequencing error may be responsible. J is TRBJ2-3 and V is TRBV4-3; D possibly corresponds to TRBD2 (5 bases). Germline V CDR1 and CDR2: LGHNA, YSLEER. The CDR3 sequence is 17 residues long. CDR3 sequence (DNA): TGCGCCGGCAGCCCGCGGTGGCCCCGCGGGTTCACAGATACGCAGTATTTT. This translates into CAGSPRWPRGFTDTQYF.

The chain joins TRBV6-1 to TRBJ1-2, with D unclear. Between the trimmed V and J ends, which lost 5 bases and 2 bases, there was a span of 12 bases. The germline CDR1 and CDR2 sequences are MNHNS and SASEGT. The CDR3 has 14 amino acids. The CDR3 DNA is TGTGCCAGCAGTAGGAATTCTGGGAACTATGGCTACACCTTC. Translating it yields CASSRNSGNYGYTF.

This clonotype appeared many times. The rearrangement joins TRBV20-1 to TRBJ2-1; no clear D. There are 14 residues in the CDR3. Trimming removed 3 bases at V and 8 bases at J, with 17 bases between. Germline values: CDR1 DFQATT, CDR2 SNEGSKA (reference sequence). DNA of the CDR3: TGCAGTGCTAGGAACTCGGCCGGCCGGGATGAGCAGTTCTTC. Encoded protein: CSARNSAGRDEQFF.